The 2 T cell receptor beta chains below all came from one sample that was sequenced in a study of cytomegalovirus exposure and HLA in healthy donors. The PCR made use of 60 Vbeta and 13 Jbeta primers. TCRdb keeps only in-frame clones here, not all; method: immunoSEQ multiplex PCR. The data hold 100,000 to 150,000 clones, with 80% to 90% observed a single time. The source material was PBMCs. Receptor source: a man aged 50-60 years in good health and CMV-seronegative.

V and J are TRBV6-5 and TRBJ2-7; the D gene is possibly TRBD2 (6 bases). The CDR3 has 15 amino acids. The germline V and J ends were trimmed by 6 bases and 3 bases, with 18 bases remaining between them. Germline V gene lookup returns CDR1 MNHEY and CDR2 SVGAGI. The CDR3 region has the DNA TGTGCCAGCAGCCGGTACCGGGACTCCCTCTACGAGCAGTACTTC. It codes for CASSRYRDSLYEQYF.

This clone was picked up a small number of times. V and J are TRBV4-1 and TRBJ1-1; D not resolved. Deletions cut 0 bases from V and 6 bases from J, with 11 bases between. Germline V CDR1 and CDR2: MGHRA, YSYEKL. The CDR3 has 14 residues. CDR3 sequence: CASSQEPGYAEAFF. CDR3 sequence (DNA): TGCGCCAGCAGCCAAGAACCCGGGTACGCTGAAGCTTTCTTT.